These T cell receptor beta chains were read from a single sample in a study of blood T cell repertoires in COVID-19. The data were produced by immunoSEQ multiplex PCR, yet TCRdb's version contains in-frame clones alone and is incomplete. Counted here are fewer than 110,000 clones, about 90% occurring once; the ten biggest clones make up around 3.1%. The material sequenced was peripheral blood. The receptors were sampled from a man in his fifties or sixties in a cohort sampled during active COVID-19. Both conserved end residues are trimmed from each CDR3. Where a row states a size, it is once, few, many or the class of an expanded clone; other rows omit it.

v_call: TRBV7-6; clone_size: -; cdr3_aa: ASSLRGTSANEKLF
v_call: TRBV7-2; clone_size: few; cdr3_aa: ASSSRTGSQPQH
v_call: TRBV5-4; clone_size: once; cdr3_aa: VSSSETGLSTDTQY
v_call: TRBV19; clone_size: -; cdr3_aa: ASSPDRGNEQF
v_call: TRBV28; clone_size: -; cdr3_aa: ASSLGGALISTDTQY
v_call: TRBV7-2; clone_size: -; cdr3_aa: ASSRGDRDHQPQH
v_call: TRBV6-5; clone_size: -; cdr3_aa: ASSNTYRGSSGYT
v_call: TRBV4-1; clone_size: -; cdr3_aa: ASSQVGLHTQY
v_call: TRBV5-1; clone_size: -; cdr3_aa: ASSLNRAYEQY
v_call: TRBV7-3; clone_size: -; cdr3_aa: ASSSGGYNEQF
v_call: TRBV29-1; clone_size: -; cdr3_aa: SVVAGTDTQY
v_call: TRBV24-1; clone_size: -; cdr3_aa: ATSDPSGGVRETQY
v_call: TRBV19; clone_size: -; cdr3_aa: ASSRDRVNTEAF
v_call: TRBV19; clone_size: -; cdr3_aa: ASSITGVGSPLH
v_call: TRBV24-1; clone_size: -; cdr3_aa: ATSDSRAGAYEQY
v_call: TRBV11-2; clone_size: -; cdr3_aa: ASSLAGGSNEQF
v_call: TRBV6-2/TRBV6-3; clone_size: -; cdr3_aa: ASSYQRGAYNEQF
v_call: TRBV7-8; clone_size: few; cdr3_aa: ASSLDTGTGVSNYGYT
v_call: TRBV28; clone_size: -; cdr3_aa: ASSSRRGEKLF
v_call: TRBV24-1; clone_size: -; cdr3_aa: ATSEGTSVSNYGYT
v_call: TRBV6-5; clone_size: -; cdr3_aa: ATEAPGHYNEQF
v_call: TRBV5-1; clone_size: -; cdr3_aa: ASSTSGGYEQY
v_call: TRBV5-6; clone_size: once; cdr3_aa: ASSLRLAGDNEQF
v_call: TRBV11-1; clone_size: -; cdr3_aa: ASSLETRGGPDTQY
v_call: TRBV24-1; clone_size: -; cdr3_aa: ATSERTGGSAGELF
v_call: TRBV7-9; clone_size: -; cdr3_aa: ASSRTGEYGYT
v_call: TRBV9; clone_size: -; cdr3_aa: ASSGGHSGANVLT
v_call: TRBV7-2; clone_size: -; cdr3_aa: ASSFNYAGPQH
v_call: TRBV6-5; clone_size: -; cdr3_aa: ASKSVQNEQY
v_call: TRBV7-2; clone_size: -; cdr3_aa: ASSLGQHLNTEAF
v_call: TRBV7-2; clone_size: -; cdr3_aa: ASSTGTGNNSPLH
v_call: TRBV18; clone_size: -; cdr3_aa: AGGTGATGELF
v_call: TRBV20-1; clone_size: -; cdr3_aa: SASTGGAYGYT
v_call: TRBV19; clone_size: -; cdr3_aa: ASLQEYEQF
v_call: TRBV7-8; clone_size: -; cdr3_aa: ASSLGVGGRTDTQY
v_call: TRBV7-9; clone_size: -; cdr3_aa: ASSSGDRAF
v_call: TRBV5-5; clone_size: -; cdr3_aa: ASSSQGAAGNTIY
v_call: TRBV2; clone_size: -; cdr3_aa: ASRGNRQETQY
v_call: TRBV11-3; clone_size: few; cdr3_aa: ASSRGQGGEQY
v_call: TRBV18; clone_size: -; cdr3_aa: ASSPTGQGDSYNEQF
v_call: TRBV18; clone_size: -; cdr3_aa: ASSTQQGANYGYT
v_call: TRBV18; clone_size: -; cdr3_aa: ASSPIAGGPGDTQY
v_call: TRBV11-1; clone_size: few; cdr3_aa: ASSPPARPDTQY
v_call: TRBV19; clone_size: -; cdr3_aa: ASSVFQGSSYNSPLH
v_call: TRBV24-1; clone_size: -; cdr3_aa: ATSDLAGGQADTQY
v_call: TRBV7-2; clone_size: -; cdr3_aa: ASSRSMSETQY
v_call: TRBV7-2; clone_size: once; cdr3_aa: ASSLGLAGGQGTQY
v_call: TRBV4-2; clone_size: -; cdr3_aa: ASSQDPRGGKDTQY
v_call: TRBV13; clone_size: -; cdr3_aa: ASSLTGGLGQPQH
v_call: TRBV6-7; clone_size: -; cdr3_aa: ASSYEAMTQY
v_call: TRBV19; clone_size: -; cdr3_aa: ASSIQGRTEAF
v_call: TRBV21-1; clone_size: few; cdr3_aa: ASSPNRPFGTGRRGGAEAF
v_call: TRBV7-2; clone_size: -; cdr3_aa: ASSLPQGARETQY
v_call: TRBV4-2; clone_size: -; cdr3_aa: ASSQVSSGGGAAGELF
v_call: TRBV5-4; clone_size: -; cdr3_aa: ASSPGGYGELF
v_call: TRBV5-4; clone_size: few; cdr3_aa: ASSPDSATNTEAF
v_call: TRBV18; clone_size: -; cdr3_aa: ASSPARNTGELF
v_call: TRBV6-5; clone_size: once; cdr3_aa: ASIGGASFGEQF